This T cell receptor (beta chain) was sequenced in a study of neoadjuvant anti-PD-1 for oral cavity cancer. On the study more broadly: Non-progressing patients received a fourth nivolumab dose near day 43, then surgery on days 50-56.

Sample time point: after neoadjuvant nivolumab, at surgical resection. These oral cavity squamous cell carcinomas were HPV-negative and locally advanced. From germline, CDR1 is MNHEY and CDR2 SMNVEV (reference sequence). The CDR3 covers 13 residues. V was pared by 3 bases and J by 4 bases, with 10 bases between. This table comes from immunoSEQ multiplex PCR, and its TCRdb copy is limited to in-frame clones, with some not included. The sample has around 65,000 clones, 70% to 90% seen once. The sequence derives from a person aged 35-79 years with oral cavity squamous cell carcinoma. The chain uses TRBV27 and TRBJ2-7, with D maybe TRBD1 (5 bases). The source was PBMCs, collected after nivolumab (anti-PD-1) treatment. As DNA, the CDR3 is TGTGCCAGCAGTTTTGGCAGACAGTACGAGCAGTACTTC. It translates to CASSFGRQYEQYF.